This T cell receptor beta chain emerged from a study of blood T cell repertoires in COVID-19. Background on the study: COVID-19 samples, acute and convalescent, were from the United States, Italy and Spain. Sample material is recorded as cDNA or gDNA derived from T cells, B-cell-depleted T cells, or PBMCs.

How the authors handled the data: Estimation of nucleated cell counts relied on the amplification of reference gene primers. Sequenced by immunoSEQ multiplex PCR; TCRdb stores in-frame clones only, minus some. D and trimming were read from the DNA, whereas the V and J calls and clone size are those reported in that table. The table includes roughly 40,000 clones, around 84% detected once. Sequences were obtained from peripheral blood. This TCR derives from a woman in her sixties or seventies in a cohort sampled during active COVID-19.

CDR3 region: CASSLTTGVNTEAFF. Here the CDR3 DNA reads TGTGCCAGCAGCTTAACAACAGGGGTGAACACTGAAGCTTTCTTT. The chain has TRBV7-6 and TRBJ1-1; 7 bases align to TRBD1. The CDR3 spans 15 residues. The V gene end was trimmed by 2 bases and the J gene end by 0 bases; junction bases not matched to a gene: 3. The germline CDR1 and CDR2 sequences are SGHVS and FNYEAQ.